The clone carrying this T cell receptor beta chain has a single count. CDR3 size: 17 residues. In germline, CDR1 is LNHDA, CDR2 SQIVND (reference sequence). V was clipped by 3 bases and J by 6 bases, with 21 bases between them. This entry comes from a study of shared clonotypes between healthy human individuals. The naive CD8 population came from CD45RO-negative cells selected for CCR7, without terminally differentiated effector memory CD45RA+ cells. Produced via immunoSEQ multiplex PCR; TCRdb's table is partial and in-frame only. The data contain around 2,000,000 clones, about 92% of them singletons.

The sequencing sample was made of naive CD8+ T cells from PBMCs. The gene calls are TRBV19 and TRBJ2-1; no clear D gene. This TCR was recovered from a man aged 18 to 29 in good health. Some clones in this sample may be carry-over from other donors' samples. The CDR3 spells CASSIWVIYGRFNEQFF. The CDR3 DNA reads as TGTGCCAGTAGTATCTGGGTTATTTACGGGCGATTCAATGAGCAGTTCTTC.